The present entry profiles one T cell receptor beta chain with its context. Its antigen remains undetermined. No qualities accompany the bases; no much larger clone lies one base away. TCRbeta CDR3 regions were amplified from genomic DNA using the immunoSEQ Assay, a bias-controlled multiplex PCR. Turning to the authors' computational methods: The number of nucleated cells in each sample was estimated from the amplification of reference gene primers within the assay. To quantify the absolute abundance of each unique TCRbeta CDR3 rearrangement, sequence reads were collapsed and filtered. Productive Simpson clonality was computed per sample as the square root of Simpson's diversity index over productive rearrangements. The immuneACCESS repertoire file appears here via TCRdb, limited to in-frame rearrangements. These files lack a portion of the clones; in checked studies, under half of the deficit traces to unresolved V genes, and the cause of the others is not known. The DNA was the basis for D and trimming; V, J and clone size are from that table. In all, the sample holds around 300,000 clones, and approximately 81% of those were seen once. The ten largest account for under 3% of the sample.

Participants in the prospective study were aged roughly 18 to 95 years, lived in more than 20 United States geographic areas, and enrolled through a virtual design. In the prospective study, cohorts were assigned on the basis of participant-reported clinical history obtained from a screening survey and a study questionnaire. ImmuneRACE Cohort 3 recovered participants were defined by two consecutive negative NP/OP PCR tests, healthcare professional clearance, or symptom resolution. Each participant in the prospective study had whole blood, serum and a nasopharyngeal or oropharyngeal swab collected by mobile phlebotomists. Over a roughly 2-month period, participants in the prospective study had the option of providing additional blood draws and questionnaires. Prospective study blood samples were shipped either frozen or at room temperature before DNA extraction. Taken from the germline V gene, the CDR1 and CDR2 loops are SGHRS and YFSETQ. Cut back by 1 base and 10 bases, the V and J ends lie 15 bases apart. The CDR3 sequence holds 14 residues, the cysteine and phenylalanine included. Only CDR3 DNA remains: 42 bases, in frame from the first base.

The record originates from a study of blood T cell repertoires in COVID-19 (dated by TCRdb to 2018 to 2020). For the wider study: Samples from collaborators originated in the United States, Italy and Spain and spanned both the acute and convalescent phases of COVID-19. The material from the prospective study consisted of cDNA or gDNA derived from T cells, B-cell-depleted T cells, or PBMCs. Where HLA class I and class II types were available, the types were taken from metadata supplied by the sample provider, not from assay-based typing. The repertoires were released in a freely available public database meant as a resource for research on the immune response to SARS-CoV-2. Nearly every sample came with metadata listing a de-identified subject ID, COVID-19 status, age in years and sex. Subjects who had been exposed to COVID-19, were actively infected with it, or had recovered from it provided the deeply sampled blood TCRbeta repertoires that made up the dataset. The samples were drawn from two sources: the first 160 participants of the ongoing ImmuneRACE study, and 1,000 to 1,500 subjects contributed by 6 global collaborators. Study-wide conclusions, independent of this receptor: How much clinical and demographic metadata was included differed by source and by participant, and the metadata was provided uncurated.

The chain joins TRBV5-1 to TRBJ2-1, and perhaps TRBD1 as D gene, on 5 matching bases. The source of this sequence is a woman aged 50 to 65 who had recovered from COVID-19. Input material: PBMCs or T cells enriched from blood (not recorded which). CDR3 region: CASSLWQGSGEQFF. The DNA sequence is TGCGCCAGCAGCTTGTGGCAGGGTTCTGGAGAGCAGTTCTTC.